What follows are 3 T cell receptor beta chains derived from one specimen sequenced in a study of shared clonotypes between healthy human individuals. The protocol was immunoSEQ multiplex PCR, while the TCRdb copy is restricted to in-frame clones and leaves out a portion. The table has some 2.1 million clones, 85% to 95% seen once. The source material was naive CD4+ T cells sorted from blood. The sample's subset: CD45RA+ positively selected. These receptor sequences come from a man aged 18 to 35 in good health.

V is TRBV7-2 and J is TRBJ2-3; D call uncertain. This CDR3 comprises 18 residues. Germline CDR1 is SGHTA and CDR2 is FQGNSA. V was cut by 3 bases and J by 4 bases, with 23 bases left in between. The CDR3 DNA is TGTGCCAGCAGCTTTAGGGCCCCCGCGAGCCTGGTGGCAGATACGCAGTATTTT. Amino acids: CASSFRAPASLVADTQYF.

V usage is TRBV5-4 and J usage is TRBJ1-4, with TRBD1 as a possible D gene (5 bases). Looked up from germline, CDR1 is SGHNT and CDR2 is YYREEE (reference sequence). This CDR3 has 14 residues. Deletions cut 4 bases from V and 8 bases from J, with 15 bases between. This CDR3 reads CASSQKGAREKLFF. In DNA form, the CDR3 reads TGTGCCAGCAGCCAGAAAGGGGCAAGGGAAAAACTGTTTTTT.

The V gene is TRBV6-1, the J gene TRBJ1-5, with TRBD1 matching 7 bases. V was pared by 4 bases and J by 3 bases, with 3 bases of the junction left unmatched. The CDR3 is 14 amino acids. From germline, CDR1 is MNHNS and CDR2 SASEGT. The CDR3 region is CASSVGTVNQPQHF. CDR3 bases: TGTGCCAGCAGTGTAGGGACAGTCAATCAGCCCCAGCATTTT.